Listed below are T cell receptor beta chains from one sample, sequenced in a study of cytomegalovirus exposure and HLA in healthy donors. Profiled with immunoSEQ multiplex PCR; TCRdb holds only in-frame clones, not every one. Among over 150,000 clones, 60% to 75% were seen once, and the ten largest hold 2.8%. The sequencing input was PBMCs. Receptor source: a man aged 18 to 29 in good health and CMV-seronegative. Both conserved end residues are part of each CDR3. The D gene is left open where the match is weak.

v_gene: TRBV27
j_gene: TRBJ2-7
d_gene: TRBD2
CDR3aa: CASSLKVGRGALEQYF

v_gene: TRBV6-5
j_gene: TRBJ1-2
d_gene: -
CDR3aa: CASSYRTAGNYGYTF

v_gene: TRBV6-5
j_gene: TRBJ2-3
d_gene: TRBD2
CDR3aa: CASSLAGTQYF

v_gene: TRBV19
j_gene: TRBJ2-7
d_gene: TRBD1
CDR3aa: CASSVQTGDGSYEQYF

v_gene: TRBV5-6
j_gene: TRBJ1-3
d_gene: -
CDR3aa: CASSFQGSSGNTIYF

v_gene: TRBV7-9
j_gene: TRBJ1-2
d_gene: -
CDR3aa: CASRLTGVYGYTF

v_gene: TRBV7-7
j_gene: TRBJ2-5
d_gene: TRBD2
CDR3aa: CASSLGLAGGQETQYF

v_gene: TRBV7-6
j_gene: TRBJ2-3
d_gene: -
CDR3aa: CASSLRSGAVTDTQYF

v_gene: TRBV7-2
j_gene: TRBJ2-3
d_gene: -
CDR3aa: CASSLGRSDTQYF

v_gene: TRBV7-2
j_gene: TRBJ2-7
d_gene: -
CDR3aa: CASSLGLSPEQYF

v_gene: TRBV7-6
j_gene: TRBJ1-6
d_gene: -
CDR3aa: CASSPTKDSYNSPLHF

v_gene: TRBV9
j_gene: TRBJ1-1
d_gene: -
CDR3aa: CASSVGLSNTEAFF

v_gene: TRBV29-1
j_gene: TRBJ2-3
d_gene: TRBD1
CDR3aa: CSVEGTGPTDTQYF

v_gene: TRBV30
j_gene: TRBJ2-7
d_gene: TRBD1
CDR3aa: CAWSIGQGASSYEQYF

v_gene: TRBV7-2
j_gene: TRBJ1-6
d_gene: -
CDR3aa: CAGSLGGRAPLHF

v_gene: TRBV6-1
j_gene: TRBJ1-5
d_gene: TRBD1
CDR3aa: CASSKTGGMDQPQHF

v_gene: TRBV7-9
j_gene: TRBJ1-1
d_gene: -
CDR3aa: CASSMAGGDTEAFF

v_gene: TRBV6-1
j_gene: TRBJ1-2
d_gene: -
CDR3aa: CASSIEGDPNYGYTF

v_gene: TRBV6-6
j_gene: TRBJ2-2
d_gene: TRBD2
CDR3aa: CATREGTGELFF

v_gene: TRBV27
j_gene: TRBJ1-1
d_gene: -
CDR3aa: CASSFPGVEAFF

v_gene: TRBV7-2
j_gene: TRBJ1-1
d_gene: -
CDR3aa: CASSFQGTNTEAFF

v_gene: TRBV5-1
j_gene: TRBJ1-2
d_gene: TRBD1
CDR3aa: CASSLRQGVDYGYTF

v_gene: TRBV10-3
j_gene: TRBJ2-7
d_gene: -
CDR3aa: CAISAVGGNYEQYF

v_gene: TRBV7-8
j_gene: TRBJ1-1
d_gene: -
CDR3aa: CASSLGGAGTEAFF

v_gene: TRBV7-7
j_gene: TRBJ1-3
d_gene: -
CDR3aa: CASSPYPRGSGNTIYF

v_gene: TRBV6-5
j_gene: TRBJ2-7
d_gene: TRBD1
CDR3aa: CASSYSMGQARYEQYF

v_gene: TRBV5-1
j_gene: TRBJ2-4
d_gene: -
CDR3aa: CASSLKWAPKNIQYF

v_gene: TRBV7-9
j_gene: TRBJ1-2
d_gene: TRBD1
CDR3aa: CASSSAGTGSAYGYTF

v_gene: TRBV4-1
j_gene: TRBJ2-6
d_gene: TRBD1
CDR3aa: CASSQDRGPGANVLTF

v_gene: TRBV9
j_gene: TRBJ1-4
d_gene: -
CDR3aa: CASSGGAGQVREKLFF

v_gene: TRBV2
j_gene: TRBJ2-4
d_gene: TRBD1
CDR3aa: CASSDRQGLAKNIQYF

v_gene: TRBV7-8
j_gene: TRBJ2-5
d_gene: -
CDR3aa: CASSTRVPGETQYF

v_gene: TRBV27
j_gene: TRBJ2-1
d_gene: TRBD2
CDR3aa: CASTPGLAGGRRYNEQFF

v_gene: TRBV2
j_gene: TRBJ2-3
d_gene: TRBD1
CDR3aa: CASTGQGVADTQYF

v_gene: TRBV29-1
j_gene: TRBJ2-5
d_gene: TRBD2
CDR3aa: CSAAVAGGQETQYF

v_gene: TRBV5-4
j_gene: TRBJ2-3
d_gene: -
CDR3aa: CASTRDSWTDTQYF

v_gene: TRBV5-1
j_gene: TRBJ2-1
d_gene: -
CDR3aa: CASSLVPGAYNEQFF

v_gene: TRBV6-5
j_gene: TRBJ1-2
d_gene: TRBD1
CDR3aa: CASSPGQGRRGYTF